Listed here is a single TCR beta chain. Its target is unknown. This likely comes from a read error, as the CDR3 has no conserved phenylalanine or tryptophan at its end. The sequenced patients had an expansion of CD8+CD57+ cells seen by flow cytometry. The cohort consisted entirely of patients having severe acquired aplastic anemia. Receipt of therapy had not occurred in any patient by the time of blood sampling. This sample stems from a study of CD8+CD57+ T cells in acquired aplastic anemia. CDR3 length: 14 amino acids. The V and J ends lost 6 bases and 2 bases, in that order; junction bases with no gene match: 4. Germline assignment: CDR1 SGHTA and CDR2 FQGTGA. Study-level findings and limits: Between the patient and control groups, CD8+ Simpson's diversity did not differ significantly.

The template used for profiling TCR beta VDJ and CDR3 was genomic DNA. Via MiXCR, TCRdb re-called the reads, giving one row per CDR3 protein. Of 130,000 or so distinct CDR3 sequences listed, 50% to 70% are singletons. The source of this sequence is a human donor with aplastic anemia. The material sequenced was sorted CD4+, CD8+, or CD8+CD57+ T cells (not recorded which) from PBMCs. The V and J genes are TRBV7-3 and TRBJ2-7; 10 bases are a match to TRBD2. CDR3 sequence: CASRQAGGPYEQYL. CDR3 nucleotides: TGTGCCAGCAGACAAGCGGGAGGGCCCTACGAGCAGTACCTC.